This T cell receptor (beta chain) was recorded in a study of blood T cells in healthy people across ages. Broader study findings: Strong correlation existed between TCR beta diversity and naive T cell percentage.

For the second PCR, which ran for 7 to 11 cycles, a sample-barcoded 5' primer and a J-beta primer mix were used. TCRdb processed the 5' RACE reads anew with MiXCR; each CDR3 protein has one entry. Of about 1.7 million distinct CDR3 sequences in the sample, about 30% were seen once. The count of this clonotype is one. No antigen is known for it. The CDR3 has 16 amino acids. The V gene's germline CDR1 is SGDLS and CDR2 YYNGEE. V was pared by 0 bases and J by 7 bases, with 10 bases of the junction left unmatched. This receptor was identified in a woman aged 25 to 39 in good health. The sequenced material came from blood. This chain uses TRBV9 with TRBJ2-7; 10 bases line up with TRBD2. CDR3 bases: TGTGCCAGCAGCGTAGGAGGGACTAGCGTTGACAATGAGCAGTACTTC. Translating it yields CASSVGGTSVDNEQYF.